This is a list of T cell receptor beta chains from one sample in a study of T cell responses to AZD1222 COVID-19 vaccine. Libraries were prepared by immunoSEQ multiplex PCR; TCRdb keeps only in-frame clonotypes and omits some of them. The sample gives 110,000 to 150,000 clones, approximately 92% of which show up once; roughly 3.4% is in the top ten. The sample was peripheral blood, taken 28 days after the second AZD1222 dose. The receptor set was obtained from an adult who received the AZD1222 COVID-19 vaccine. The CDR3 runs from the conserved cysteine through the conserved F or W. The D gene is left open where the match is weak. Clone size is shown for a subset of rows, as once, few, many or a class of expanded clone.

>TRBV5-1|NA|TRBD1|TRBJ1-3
TGCGCCAGCAGCTCTATGACAGGGGGCGGAAACACCATATATTTT
CASSSMTGGGNTIYF
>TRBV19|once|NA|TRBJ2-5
TGTGCCAGTAGTAAGACGGATACAAGAGAAACCCAGTACTTC
CASSKTDTRETQYF
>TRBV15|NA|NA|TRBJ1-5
TGTGCCACCAGGGGAGAACAGGGTAGTCAGCCCCAGCATTTT
CATRGEQGSQPQHF
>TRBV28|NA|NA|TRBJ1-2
TGTGCCAGCAGTTTATACCCAGGGGCGATTGGCTACACCTTC
CASSLYPGAIGYTF
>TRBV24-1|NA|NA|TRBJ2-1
TGTGCCACCAGTGCCCCACCCCCCCAGGGCGAGAATGAGCAGTTCTTC
CATSAPPPQGENEQFF
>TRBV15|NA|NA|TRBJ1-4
TGTGCCACCAGCAGTTCGGGGAATGAAAAACTGTTTTTT
CATSSSGNEKLFF
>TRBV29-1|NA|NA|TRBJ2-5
TGCAGCGCCAGTGGGCCTGAGGAGACCCAGTACTTC
CSASGPEETQYF
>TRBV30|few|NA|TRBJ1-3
TGTGCCTGGAGTCGGGGGGCCACTGGAAACACCATATATTTT
CAWSRGATGNTIYF
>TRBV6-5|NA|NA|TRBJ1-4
TGTGCCAGCAGTTCCTCAGGGGTAGCTAATGAAGAACTGTTTTTT
CASSSSGVANEELFF
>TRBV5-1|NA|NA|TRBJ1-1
TGCGCCAGCAGCACCGGACAGAACTTTGAAGCTTTCTTT
CASSTGQNFEAFF
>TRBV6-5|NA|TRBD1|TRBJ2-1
TGTGCCAGCACGTACCAACAGGGGATAAGTGAGCAGTTCTTC
CASTYQQGISEQFF
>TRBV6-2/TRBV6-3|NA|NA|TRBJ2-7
TGTGCCAGCAGTGCCGGACACTCAGGGGCACTCGAGCAGTACTTC
CASSAGHSGALEQYF
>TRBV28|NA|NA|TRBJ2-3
TGTGCCAGCTACCCAACGACCGCAGATACGCAGTATTTT
CASYPTTADTQYF